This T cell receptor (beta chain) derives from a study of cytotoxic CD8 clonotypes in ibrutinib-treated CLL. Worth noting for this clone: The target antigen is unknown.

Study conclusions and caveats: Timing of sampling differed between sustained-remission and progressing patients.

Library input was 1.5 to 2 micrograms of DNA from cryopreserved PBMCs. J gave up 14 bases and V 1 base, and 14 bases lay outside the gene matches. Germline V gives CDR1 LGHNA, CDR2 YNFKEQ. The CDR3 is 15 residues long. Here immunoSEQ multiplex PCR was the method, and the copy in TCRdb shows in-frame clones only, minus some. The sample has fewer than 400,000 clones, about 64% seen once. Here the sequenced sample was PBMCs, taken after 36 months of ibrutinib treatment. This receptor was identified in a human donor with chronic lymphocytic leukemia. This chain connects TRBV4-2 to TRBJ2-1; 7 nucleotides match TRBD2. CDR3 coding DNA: TGTGCCAGCAGCCAAGCCGTCTTGGCGGGAGAGGCGGAGTTCTTC. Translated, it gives CASSQAVLAGEAEFF.